These T cell receptor beta chains were read from a single sample in a study of immune evolution from preneoplasia to lung adenocarcinoma. Repertoires were generated with immunoSEQ multiplex PCR, while TCRdb's copy carries only in-frame clones and drops some. The profile shows approximately 6,100 clones, around 85% of them singletons. Input material: FFPE adjacent normal lung tissue. The receptor set was obtained from a person aged 70 to 79 with lung adenocarcinoma. The CDR3 runs from the conserved cysteine through the conserved F or W. D genes are given only for firm matches. The listing skips clone size in some rows; elsewhere it reads once, few, many or a size class.

V,size,D,J,length,CDR3,DNA
TRBV7-2,NA,NA,TRBJ2-3,15,CASSQGVDGLYTQYF,TGTGCCAGCAGCCAAGGGGTGGACGGACTTTATACGCAGTATTTT
TRBV5-1,NA,NA,TRBJ1-4,14,CASSRDGTNEKLFF,TGCGCCAGCAGCCGGGACGGAACTAATGAAAAACTGTTTTTT
TRBV28,NA,NA,TRBJ1-1,14,CASSPSSQDPEAFF,TGTGCCAGCAGTCCAAGCTCACAGGATCCTGAAGCTTTCTTT
TRBV27,NA,TRBD1,TRBJ2-7,14,CASKKRDRRLEQYF,TGTGCCAGCAAAAAACGGGACAGGCGCCTCGAGCAGTACTTC
TRBV4-1,NA,NA,TRBJ2-5,11,CASSQQETQYF,TGCGCCAGCAGCCAACAAGAGACCCAGTACTTC
TRBV27,NA,NA,TRBJ1-1,14,CASRLQGMNTEAFF,TGTGCCAGCAGACTTCAAGGAATGAACACTGAAGCTTTCTTT
TRBV2,NA,TRBD2,TRBJ2-1,16,CASRGGLAGGVREQFF,TGTGCCAGCAGGGGAGGACTAGCGGGGGGAGTGCGGGAGCAGTTCTTC
TRBV28,few,NA,TRBJ1-1,13,CASSWKQGAEAFF,TGTGCCAGCAGTTGGAAACAGGGCGCTGAAGCTTTCTTT
TRBV10-3,NA,NA,TRBJ2-3,11,CAISKLDTQYF,TGTGCCATCAGCAAGTTAGATACGCAGTATTTT
TRBV4-1,NA,TRBD1,TRBJ1-5,15,CASSGTGLSNQPQHF,TGCGCCAGCAGCGGGACAGGCCTTAGCAATCAGCCCCAGCATTTT
TRBV5-4,NA,NA,TRBJ2-6,16,CASSPGGGSGANVLTF,TGTGCCAGCAGCCCTGGAGGGGGCTCTGGGGCCAACGTCCTGACTTTC
TRBV7-8,few,TRBD2,TRBJ2-3,20,CASSSRGSGGAGSGTDTQYF,TGTGCCAGCAGCTCTCGGGGTAGCGGGGGGGCCGGTTCGGGCACAGATACGCAGTATTTT
TRBV9,NA,NA,TRBJ1-1,13,CASSVVSGAEAFF,TGTGCCAGCAGCGTAGTATCCGGGGCTGAAGCTTTCTTT
TRBV10-3,NA,TRBD2,TRBJ2-2,15,CAISEAGGYTGELFF,TGTGCCATCAGTGAGGCGGGAGGGTACACCGGGGAGCTGTTTTTT
TRBV28,NA,NA,TRBJ1-3,16,CASSTPRRHSGNTIYF,TGTGCCAGCAGTACCCCCCGTCGTCACTCTGGAAACACCATATATTTT
TRBV5-1,NA,NA,TRBJ2-7,12,CASSLGGLEQYF,TGCGCCAGCAGCTTGGGTGGCCTCGAGCAGTACTTC
TRBV5-8,NA,NA,TRBJ1-2,10,CASSLWGYTF,TGTGCCAGCAGCCTGTGGGGCTACACCTTC
TRBV28,few,NA,TRBJ2-7,13,CASSLADSHEQYF,TGTGCCAGCAGTTTAGCGGACAGCCACGAGCAGTACTTC
TRBV7-2,NA,NA,TRBJ1-3,14,CASKEGKTGNTIYF,TGTGCCAGCAAGGAGGGAAAAACTGGAAACACCATATATTTT
TRBV25-1,NA,NA,TRBJ2-2,11,CASSENLELFF,TGTGCCAGCAGTGAAAATCTGGAGCTGTTTTTT
TRBV5-1,NA,NA,TRBJ1-1,14,CASSTTNSVTEAFF,TGCGCCAGCAGCACGACTAACAGCGTCACTGAAGCTTTCTTT
TRBV7-9,once,NA,TRBJ2-1,14,CASSSPSTYNEQFF,TGTGCCAGCAGCTCCCCGTCGACCTACAATGAGCAGTTCTTC
TRBV11-2,NA,NA,TRBJ2-1,14,CASSLDFLDNEQFF,TGTGCCAGCAGCTTAGATTTTCTGGACAATGAGCAGTTCTTC